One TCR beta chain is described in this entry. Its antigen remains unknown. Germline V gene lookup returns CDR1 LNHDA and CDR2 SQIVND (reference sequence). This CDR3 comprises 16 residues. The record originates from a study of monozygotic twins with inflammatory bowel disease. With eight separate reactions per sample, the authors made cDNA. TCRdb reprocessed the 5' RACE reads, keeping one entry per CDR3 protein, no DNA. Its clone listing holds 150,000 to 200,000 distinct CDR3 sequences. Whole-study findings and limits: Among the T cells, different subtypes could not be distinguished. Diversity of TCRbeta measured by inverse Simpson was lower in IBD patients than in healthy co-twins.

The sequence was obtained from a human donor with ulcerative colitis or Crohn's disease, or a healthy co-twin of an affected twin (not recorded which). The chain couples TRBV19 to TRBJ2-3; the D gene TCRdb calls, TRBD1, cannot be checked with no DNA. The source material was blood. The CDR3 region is CASSIRGPGHTDTQYF.